This T cell receptor (beta chain) stems from a study of blood T cells in healthy people across ages. Whole-study context: With template switching, about one barcoded beta molecule was captured per two T cells.

Study observations and caveats: Both naive CD4+ cell counts and diversity were greater in long-lived donors than in aged donors.

The germline V gene has CDR1 DFQATT and CDR2 SNEGSKA (reference sequence). J was trimmed by 7 bases and V by 0 bases; bases with no gene match: 10. This CDR3 has 16 amino acids. The sample holds a few counts of this clonotype. Its specificity is unknown. A second PCR of roughly 7 to 11 cycles used a sample-barcoded 5' primer and a J-beta primer mix. TCRdb reprocessed the 5' RACE reads with MiXCR, giving one entry per CDR3 protein. This table holds hundreds of thousands of distinct CDR3 sequences, around two fifths found once. The clonotype was recovered from a man older than 75 in good health. Sequences were obtained from blood. The J gene is TRBJ2-1, the V gene TRBV20-1, with 9 nucleotides matching TRBD2. The CDR3 DNA sequence: TGCAGTGCTAGAGATCCCGTAGCGGGGGTTGGGAATGAGCAGTTCTTC. Its translation is CSARDPVAGVGNEQFF.